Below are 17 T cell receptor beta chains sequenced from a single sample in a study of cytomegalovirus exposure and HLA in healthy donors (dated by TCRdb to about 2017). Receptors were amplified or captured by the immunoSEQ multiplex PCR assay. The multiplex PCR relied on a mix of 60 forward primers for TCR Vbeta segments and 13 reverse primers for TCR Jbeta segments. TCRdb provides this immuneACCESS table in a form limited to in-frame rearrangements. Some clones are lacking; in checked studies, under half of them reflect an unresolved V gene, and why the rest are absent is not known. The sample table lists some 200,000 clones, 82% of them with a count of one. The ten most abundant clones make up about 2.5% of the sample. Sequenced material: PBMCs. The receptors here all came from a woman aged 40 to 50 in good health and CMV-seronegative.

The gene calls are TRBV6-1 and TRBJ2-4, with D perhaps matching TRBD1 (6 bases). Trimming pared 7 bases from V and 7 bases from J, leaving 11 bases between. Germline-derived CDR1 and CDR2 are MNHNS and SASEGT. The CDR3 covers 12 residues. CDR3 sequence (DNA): TGTGCCAGCAACCCAAGGGGGAACATTCAGTACTTC. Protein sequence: CASNPRGNIQYF.

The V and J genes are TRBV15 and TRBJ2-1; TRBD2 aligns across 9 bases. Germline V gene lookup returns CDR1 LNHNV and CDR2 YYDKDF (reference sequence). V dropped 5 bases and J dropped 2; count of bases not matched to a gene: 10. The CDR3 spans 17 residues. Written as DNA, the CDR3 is TGTGCCACCAGCGGGAGGATTAGCGGGAGTGCCTACAATGAGCAGTTCTTC. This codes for CATSGRISGSAYNEQFF.

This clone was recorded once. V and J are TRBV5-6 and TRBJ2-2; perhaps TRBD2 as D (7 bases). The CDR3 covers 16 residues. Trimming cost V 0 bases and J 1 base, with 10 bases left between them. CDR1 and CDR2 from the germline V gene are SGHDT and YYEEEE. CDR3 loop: CASSLERDMNTGELFF. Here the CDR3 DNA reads TGTGCCAGCAGCTTGGAGCGGGACATGAACACCGGGGAGCTGTTTTTT.

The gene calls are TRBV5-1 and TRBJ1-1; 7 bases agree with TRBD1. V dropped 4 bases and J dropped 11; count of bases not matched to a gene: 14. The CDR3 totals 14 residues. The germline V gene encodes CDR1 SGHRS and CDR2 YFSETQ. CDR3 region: CASSPDRDSTFAFF. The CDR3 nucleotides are TGCGCCAGCAGCCCGGATCGGGACAGCACGTTCGCTTTCTTT.

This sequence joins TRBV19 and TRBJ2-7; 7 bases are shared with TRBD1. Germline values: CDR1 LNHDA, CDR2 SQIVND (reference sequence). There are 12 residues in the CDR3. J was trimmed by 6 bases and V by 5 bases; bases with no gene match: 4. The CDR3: CASSAQGVEQYF. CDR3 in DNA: TGTGCCAGTAGTGCTCAGGGGGTCGAGCAGTACTTC.

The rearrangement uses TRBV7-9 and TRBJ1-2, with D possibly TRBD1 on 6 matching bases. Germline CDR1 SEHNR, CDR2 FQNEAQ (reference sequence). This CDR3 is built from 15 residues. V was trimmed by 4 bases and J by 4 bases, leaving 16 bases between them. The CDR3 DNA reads TGTGCCAGCAGCTACGGGGCAGGGGCATCCTATGGCTACACCTTC. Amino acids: CASSYGAGASYGYTF.

The CDR3 spells CASSYTGILGSNEQFF. CDR3 nucleotide sequence: TGTGCCAGCAGCTATACCGGGATCCTAGGTAGCAATGAGCAGTTCTTC. The chain joins TRBV27 to TRBJ2-1; tentatively, D is TRBD2 (5 bases). The germline V gene encodes CDR1 MNHEY and CDR2 SMNVEV (reference sequence). Trimming took 6 bases from V and 6 from J, leaving 21 bases between them. The CDR3 spans 16 residues.

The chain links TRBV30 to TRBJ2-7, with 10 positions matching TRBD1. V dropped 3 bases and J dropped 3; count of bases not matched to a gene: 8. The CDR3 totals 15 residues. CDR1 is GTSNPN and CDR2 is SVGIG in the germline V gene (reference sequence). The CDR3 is CAWRVRRDRGYEQYF. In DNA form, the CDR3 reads TGTGCCTGGAGAGTTAGACGGGACAGGGGCTACGAGCAGTACTTC.

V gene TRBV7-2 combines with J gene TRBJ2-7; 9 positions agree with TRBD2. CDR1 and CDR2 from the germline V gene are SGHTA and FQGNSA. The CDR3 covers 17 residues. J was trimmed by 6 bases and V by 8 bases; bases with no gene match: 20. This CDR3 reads CASVKGAGGSHRSEQYF. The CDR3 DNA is TGTGCCAGCGTCAAAGGGGCGGGAGGGAGTCACCGGAGCGAGCAGTACTTC.

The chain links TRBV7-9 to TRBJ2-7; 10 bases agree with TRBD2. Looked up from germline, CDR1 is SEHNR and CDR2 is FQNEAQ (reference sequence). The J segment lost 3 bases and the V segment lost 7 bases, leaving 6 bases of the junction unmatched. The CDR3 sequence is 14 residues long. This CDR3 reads CASNQAGGGYEQYF. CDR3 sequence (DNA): TGTGCCAGCAACCAAGCGGGAGGGGGCTACGAGCAGTACTTC.

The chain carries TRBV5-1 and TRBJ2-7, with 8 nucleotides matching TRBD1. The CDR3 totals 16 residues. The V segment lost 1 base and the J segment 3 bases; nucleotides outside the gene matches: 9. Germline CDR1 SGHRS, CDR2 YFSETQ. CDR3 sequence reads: CASSLIPGGPFYEQYF. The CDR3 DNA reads TGCGCCAGCAGCTTGATACCAGGGGGCCCCTTCTACGAGCAGTACTTC.

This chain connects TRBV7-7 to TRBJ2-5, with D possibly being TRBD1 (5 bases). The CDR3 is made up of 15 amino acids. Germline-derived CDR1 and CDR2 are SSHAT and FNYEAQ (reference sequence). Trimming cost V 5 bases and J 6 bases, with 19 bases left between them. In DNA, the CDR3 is TGTGCCAGCAGCCCCTCCAGGGCAATTGAAAAGACCCAGTACTTC. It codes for CASSPSRAIEKTQYF. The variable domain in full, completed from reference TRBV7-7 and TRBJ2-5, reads GAGVSQSPRYKVTKRGQDVTLRCDPISSHATLYWYQQALGQGPEFLTYFNYEAQPDKSGLPSDRFSAERPEGSISTLTIQRTEQRDSAMYRCASSPSRAIEKTQYFGPGTRLLVL.

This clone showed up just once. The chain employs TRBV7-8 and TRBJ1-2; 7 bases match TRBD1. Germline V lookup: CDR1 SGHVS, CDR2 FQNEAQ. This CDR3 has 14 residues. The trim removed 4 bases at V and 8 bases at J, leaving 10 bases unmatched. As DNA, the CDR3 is TGTGCCAGCAGCTCTTACAGGGGCGATTCCGGCTACACCTTC. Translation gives CASSSYRGDSGYTF.

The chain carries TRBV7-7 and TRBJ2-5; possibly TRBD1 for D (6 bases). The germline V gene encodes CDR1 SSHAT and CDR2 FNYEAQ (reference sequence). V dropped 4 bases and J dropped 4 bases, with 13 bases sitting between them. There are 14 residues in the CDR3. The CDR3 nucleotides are TGTGCCAGCAGCTCGAGTCAAGGGGGAGAGACCCAGTACTTC. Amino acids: CASSSSQGGETQYF.

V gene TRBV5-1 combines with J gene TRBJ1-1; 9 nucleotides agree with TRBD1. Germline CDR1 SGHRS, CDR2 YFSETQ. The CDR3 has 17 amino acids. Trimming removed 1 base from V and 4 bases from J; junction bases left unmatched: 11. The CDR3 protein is CASSLIPGTGMPTEAFF. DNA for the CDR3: TGCGCCAGCAGCTTGATTCCCGGGACAGGGATGCCCACTGAAGCTTTCTTT.

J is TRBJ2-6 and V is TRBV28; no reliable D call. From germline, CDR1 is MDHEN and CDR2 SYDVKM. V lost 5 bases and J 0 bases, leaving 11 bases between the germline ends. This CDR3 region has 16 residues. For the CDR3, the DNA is TGTGCCAGCAGTAACTATCTAAGCTCTGGGGCCAACGTCCTGACTTTC. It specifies CASSNYLSSGANVLTF.

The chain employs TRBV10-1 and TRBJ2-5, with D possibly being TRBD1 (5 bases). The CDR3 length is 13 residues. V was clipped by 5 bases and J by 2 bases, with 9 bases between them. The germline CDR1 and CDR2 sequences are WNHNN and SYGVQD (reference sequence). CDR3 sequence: CASSYGHQETQYF. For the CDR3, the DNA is TGCGCCAGCAGTTATGGACATCAAGAGACCCAGTACTTC.